The 11 T cell receptor beta chains presented below share a single source sample, sequenced in a study of metastatic and nonmetastatic thyroid tumors. Thyroid surgery had not been preceded by any treatment in any patient. Through MiXCR, TCRdb re-clonotyped the PCR reads. The repertoire holds some 64,000 clones, with just over 4% as singletons. The sample was blood. Every receptor here comes from a female donor with papillary thyroid cancer or a benign thyroid nodule (not recorded which). Some clones in this sample may be carry-over from other donors' samples.

This clone showed up many times. A much more abundant neighbour one base away suggests this may be a read error. The V gene is TRBV28, the J gene TRBJ1-2, with D possibly matching TRBD1 (5 bases). Trimming took 8 bases from V and 7 from J, leaving 11 bases between them. The germline V gene has CDR1 MDHEN and CDR2 SYDVKM. This CDR3 comprises 11 residues. CDR3 nucleotide sequence: TGTGCCAGCGGGCAGAGGGGTGGCTACACCTTC. The encoded protein is CASGQRGGYTF.

This clone has a handful of counts. The rearrangement joins TRBV20-1 to TRBJ2-3; the D gene is possibly TRBD2 (5 bases). The CDR3 has 14 residues. With 6 bases removed from V and 5 bases from J, the gap between germline ends came to 18 bases. Per germline, CDR1 DFQATT and CDR2 SNEGSKA (reference sequence). CDR3 sequence: CSAGVITSRDTQYF. CDR3 DNA: TGCAGTGCGGGAGTTATCACATCAAGAGATACGCAGTATTTT.

This clone was recorded many times. The chain carries TRBV20-1 and TRBJ2-7, with D maybe TRBD2 (5 bases). Trimming pared 3 bases from V and 5 bases from J, leaving 14 bases between. The CDR3 covers 13 residues. CDR1 and CDR2 (germline): DFQATT, SNEGSKA (reference sequence). CDR3 sequence: CSASYALANEQYF. The CDR3 region has the DNA TGCAGTGCTAGTTACGCCCTAGCTAACGAGCAGTACTTC.

This clone was counted at least ten times. CDR3 protein: CASSPSQDYGYTF. The CDR3 bases are TGTGCCAGCTCACCTTCACAAGACTATGGCTACACCTTC. The chain carries TRBV18 and TRBJ1-2; D is uncertain. Trimming cost V 3 bases and J 3 bases, with 8 bases left between them. This CDR3 has 13 amino acids. Looked up from germline, CDR1 is KGHSH and CDR2 is LQKENI.

In regard to this clone: With a much larger clone just one base away, this may be a read error. V usage is TRBV7-3 and J usage is TRBJ2-1; 7 positions agree with TRBD1. The CDR3 sequence is 18 residues long. Germline V gives CDR1 SGHTA, CDR2 FQGTGA. Germline trimming cut 1 base from V and 8 bases from J; bases unmatched to any gene: 17. CDR3 sequence: CASSLKPRDRPETDEQFF. Written as DNA, the CDR3 is TGTGCCAGCAGCTTAAAACCCCGGGACAGACCAGAAACCGATGAGCAGTTCTTC.

The chain combines TRBV20-1 with TRBJ1-5; D gene unclear. The germline V gene encodes CDR1 DFQATT and CDR2 SNEGSKA (reference sequence). CDR3 length equals 15 residues. The ends were cut back, 6 bases at V and 4 bases at J, with 19 bases in the middle. In nucleotides, the CDR3 is TGCAGTGCCACCGGGCCGCGCCTTTATAATCAGCCCCAGCATTTT. The encoded protein is CSATGPRLYNQPQHF.

In this sample, this clone turned up many times. A single base separates this from a much larger clone, so it may be a read error. This chain links TRBV11-2 with TRBJ1-2, with 7 bases matching TRBD1. Germline V lookup: CDR1 SGHAT, CDR2 FQNNGV. This CDR3 has 14 residues. CDR3 DNA: TGTGCCAGCAGCGGAAGGGACAGTAACTATGGCCACACCTTC. Encoded protein: CASSGRDSNYGHTF.

This clone occurred many times. The chain employs TRBV6-1 and TRBJ2-3; 7 bases match TRBD2. The CDR3 consists of 14 residues. From germline, CDR1 is MNHNS and CDR2 SASEGT. The V gene end was trimmed by 5 bases and the J gene end by 4 bases; junction bases not matched to a gene: 6. The CDR3 nucleotides read TGTGCCAGCAGTTGGGACGGGAGGTCAGATACGCAGTATTTT. This gives the protein CASSWDGRSDTQYF.

This clone came up many times. The chain employs TRBV7-2 and TRBJ1-5; no firm D call. Germline CDR1 SGHTA, CDR2 FQGNSA. The CDR3 covers 15 residues. V lost 2 bases to trimming and J lost 1 base, with 9 bases between them. CDR3 nucleotide sequence: TGTGCCAGCAGCTTACAGTCCCTCAGCAATCAGCCCCAGCATTTT. Its protein product is CASSLQSLSNQPQHF.

This clone was counted many times. The chain couples TRBV6-2 or TRBV6-3 to TRBJ2-3; 7 bases match TRBD2. V lost 0 bases, J lost 6 bases, and 6 bases stayed unmatched. In germline, CDR1 is MNHEY, CDR2 SVGEGT. The CDR3 has 15 amino acids. In DNA, the CDR3 is TGTGCCAGCAGTTACTCGCTGCGGGAGAGCGATACGCAGTATTTT. Its protein is CASSYSLRESDTQYF.

For this clone: Since a much larger clone is just one base distant, this may be a read error. The genes are TRBV5-5 and TRBJ1-5, with D unresolved. Germline loops: CDR1 SGHKS, CDR2 YYEKEE (reference sequence). The CDR3 consists of 13 residues. The CDR3 loop reads CASSPDGNQPQQF. For the CDR3, the DNA is TGTGCCAGCAGCCCCGACGGCAATCAGCCCCAGCAGTTT. The variable domain in full, with the rest retrieved from reference TRBV5-5 and TRBJ1-5, is DAGVTQSPTHLIKTRGQQVTLRCSPISGHKSVSWYQQVLGQGPQFIFQYYEKEERGRGNFPDRFSARQFPNYSSELNVNALLLGDSALYLCASSPDGNQPQQFGDGTRLSIL.